The present T cell receptor beta chain was sequenced within a study of blood T cell repertoires in COVID-19. V gave up 4 bases and J gave up 2 bases, with 12 bases separating them. Germline V gene data show CDR1 as SGDLS and CDR2 as YYNGEE. This CDR3 comprises 14 residues. Here immunoSEQ multiplex PCR was the method, and the copy in TCRdb shows in-frame clones only, minus some. The sample includes 300,000 to 450,000 clones, around 87% of them seen just once. Source material: PBMCs or T cells enriched from blood (not recorded which). This TCR derives from a man aged 25 to 40 who had recovered from COVID-19. The chain employs TRBV9 and TRBJ2-5; D possibly corresponds to TRBD2 (6 bases). CDR3 in amino acids: CASSLGTLQETQYF. The DNA for the CDR3 is TGTGCCAGCAGCTTAGGGACTCTTCAAGAGACCCAGTACTTC.